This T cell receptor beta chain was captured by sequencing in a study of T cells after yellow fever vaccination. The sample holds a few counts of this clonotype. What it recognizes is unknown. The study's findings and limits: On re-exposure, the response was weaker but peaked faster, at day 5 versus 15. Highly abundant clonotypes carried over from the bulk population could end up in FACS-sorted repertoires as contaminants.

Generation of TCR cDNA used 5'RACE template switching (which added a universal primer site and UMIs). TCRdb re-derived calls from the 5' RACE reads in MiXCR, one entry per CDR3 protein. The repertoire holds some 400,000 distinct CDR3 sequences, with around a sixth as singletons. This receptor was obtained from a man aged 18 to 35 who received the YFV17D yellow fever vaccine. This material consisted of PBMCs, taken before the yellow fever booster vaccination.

Written as DNA, the CDR3 is TGCGCCAGCAGCCAAGACGGGCTCGGCTATGGCTACACCTTC. Translation: CASSQDGLGYGYTF. The chain recombines TRBV4-3 with TRBJ1-2; D is ambiguous. The CDR3 is 14 amino acids. Germline CDR1 and CDR2: LGHNA and YSLEER. Trimming shortened V by 0 bases and J by 4 bases, and 9 bases separated the two germline ends.